This passage covers 9 T cell receptor beta chains from one sample sequenced in a study of cytomegalovirus exposure and HLA in healthy donors. It was with 60 Vbeta and 13 Jbeta primers that the PCR ran. Here immunoSEQ multiplex PCR was the method, and the copy in TCRdb shows in-frame clones only, minus some. The table has approximately 110,000 clones, approximately 78% seen once. Sequencing was performed on PBMCs. Receptors originate from a man aged 40-49 years in good health and CMV-seronegative.

The CDR3 nucleotides are TGTGCCAGCAGTTACTCGGGTGCAGGGTGGACAGATACGCAGTATTTT. It encodes CASSYSGAGWTDTQYF. The chain is built from TRBV6-5 and TRBJ2-3, with a possible D match to TRBD1 (5 bases). Trimming took 0 bases from V and 3 from J, leaving 13 bases between them. The V gene's germline CDR1 is MNHEY and CDR2 SVGAGI. The CDR3 covers 16 residues.

This chain uses TRBV20-1 with TRBJ1-1; D remains unclear. With 6 bases removed from V and 10 bases from J, the gap between germline ends came to 15 bases. The CDR3 length is 11 residues. Looked up from germline, CDR1 is DFQATT and CDR2 is SNEGSKA (reference sequence). CDR3 loop: CSASRGGGAFF. The DNA for the CDR3 is TGCAGTGCGTCTCGGGGTGGAGGAGCTTTCTTT.

V is TRBV19 and J is TRBJ2-1; tentative D call: TRBD2 (5 bases). Germline loops: CDR1 LNHDA, CDR2 SQIVND (reference sequence). This CDR3 is 15 amino acids long. Trimming pared 7 bases from V and 0 bases from J, leaving 13 bases between. The CDR3 DNA is TGTGCCAGTACCATGCCGGGGAGCTCCTACAATGAGCAGTTCTTC. It encodes CASTMPGSSYNEQFF.

A few counts support this clone. In nucleotides, the CDR3 is TGTGCCAGCAGTTCCCAAAGGACAGGGGGCGACTATGGCTACACCTTC. As protein: CASSSQRTGGDYGYTF. The gene calls are TRBV27 and TRBJ1-2; 11 bases fit TRBD1. The CDR3 spans 16 residues. With 4 bases clipped from V and 3 bases from J, the junction kept 7 bases outside the gene matches. Germline loops: CDR1 MNHEY, CDR2 SMNVEV (reference sequence).

V and J are TRBV7-9 and TRBJ2-7; D might be TRBD1 (7 bases). Trimming left V 5 bases short and J 9 bases short, with 26 bases between. Looked up from germline, CDR1 is SEHNR and CDR2 is FQNEAQ (reference sequence). This CDR3 is built from 16 residues. The DNA for the CDR3 is TGTGCCAGCAGCCCATCCCAGGGGGGACAATTACGAGGGCAGTACTTC. It specifies CASSPSQGGQLRGQYF.

This chain uses TRBV6-5 with TRBJ1-1; D may be TRBD1 (5 bases). The CDR3 has 13 amino acids. Germline lookup yields CDR1 MNHEY and CDR2 SVGAGI. The V gene lost 7 bases and the J gene lost 1 base, with 10 bases spanning the gap. The CDR3 region is CASMGQRNTEAFF. Here the CDR3 DNA reads TGTGCCAGCATGGGGCAGAGGAACACTGAAGCTTTCTTT.

This clone was seen more than once but under ten times. The chain combines TRBV15 with TRBJ1-4, with 10 positions matching TRBD1. The CDR3 has 16 residues. From germline, CDR1 is LNHNV and CDR2 YYDKDF (reference sequence). V dropped 0 bases and J dropped 7; count of bases not matched to a gene: 5. The CDR3 DNA reads as TGTGCCACCAGCAGAGATGGGGGACAGGGGAGTGAAAAACTGTTTTTT. It is translated as CATSRDGGQGSEKLFF.

The CDR3 sequence is CASSNRGGSNQPQHF. As DNA, the CDR3 is TGTGCCAGTAGTAACAGGGGCGGTAGCAATCAGCCCCAGCATTTT. This chain uses TRBV19 with TRBJ1-5, with 7 bases lining up with TRBD1. After removal of 4 bases from V and 0 bases from J, the junction contained 3 bases not matched to a gene. Per germline, CDR1 LNHDA and CDR2 SQIVND (reference sequence). The CDR3 spans 15 residues.

The chain combines TRBV5-1 with TRBJ2-5; 11 bases are shared with TRBD1. Trimming cost V 0 bases and J 5 bases; bases outside gene matches: 9. CDR1 is SGHRS, CDR2 YFSETQ, per germline. There are 17 residues in the CDR3. The CDR3, as DNA: TGCGCCAGCAGCTTGGCTGGACAGGGGGCGCAACCTGAGACCCAGTACTTC. Translating it yields CASSLAGQGAQPETQYF.